The clone carrying this T cell receptor beta chain was detected only a few times. What it binds is unknown. Amplification used 60 Vbeta primers and 13 Jbeta primers. Profiling relied on immunoSEQ multiplex PCR, and the TCRdb table lists in-frame clones only, not all of them. The data contain about 120,000 clones, about 8% of them seen just once; the ten biggest clones take up around 6.1%. The data belong to a study of cytomegalovirus exposure and HLA in healthy donors. With 3 bases removed from V and 4 bases from J, the gap between germline ends came to 16 bases. This CDR3 comprises 16 residues. CDR1 and CDR2 (germline): SGHAT, FQNNGV. Study-wide points: Most TCR sequences proved rare, with some public TCRs found in many donors.

The sequence derives from a woman aged 40 to 49 in good health and CMV-seropositive. Material: PBMCs. The chain has TRBV11-2 and TRBJ1-5; no definite D call. The CDR3 here is CASSLGSGRWNQPQHF. CDR3 bases: TGTGCCAGCAGCTTGGGGTCGGGGAGATGGAATCAGCCCCAGCATTTT.